The sequence of this T cell receptor beta chain was determined in a study of cytomegalovirus exposure and HLA in healthy donors (dated by TCRdb to 2016 to 2017). About the investigation overall: In an earlier analysis of about 560 of the donors, 276 Gb of sequence data and some 100 million unique TCR beta sequences from about 190 million T cells were reported. Among about 370 genotyped donors of the cohort, an average of approximately 240,000 unique TCR beta nucleotide sequences was sequenced per donor, of which about 19% were non-productive. The study aimed to test whether signatures of past pathogen exposure could be identified by cataloging public T cell receptors. A separate validation cohort of roughly 130 different subjects was used in addition to the roughly 620-subject first cohort. In a later analysis, previously published TCR beta repertoires from hundreds of donors were re-analyzed and high-resolution HLA genotyping was added so that TCR occurrence patterns could be studied. Alongside the repertoire data, information on donor age, sex, ethnicity and CMV serostatus was compiled. An early release that covered some 630 HLA-typed donors contained around 300 gigabases of sequencing data and 75 million to 100 million unique TCR sequences. All discovery cohort repertoires had been generated using a single sequencing platform. An earlier analysis of more than 450 of the donors used high-throughput TCR beta sequencing to judge whether each TCR beta V gene segment behaved as functional or pseudogenic. Rather than drawing on any new phenotypic data, the later analysis identified candidate immune exposures from TCR beta sequences and the way those sequences occurred across donors. The number of donors typed differed by locus, with 629-630 for A, B, C, DRB1 and DQB1, 522 for DQA1, 600 to 610 for DPA1, and around 430 for DPB1. High-throughput TCR immunosequencing, statistical association of individual TCRs with disease status, and machine learning were combined to predict cytomegalovirus infection status. Roughly 5 DR-DQ haplotypes were treated as single units for association and clustering because of strong linkage in the cohort. A later genetic analysis took genome-wide SNP genotypes for about three fifths of the roughly 670 donors and used that subset as a discovery cohort. The study profiled the T cell repertoires of around 700 subjects by immunosequencing and related them to cytomegalovirus serostatus. Of the roughly 400 genotyped donors, 81% were placed in the genetic ancestry cluster associated with self-reported Caucasian donors. Class I and class II HLA loci were covered by the typing at four-digit resolution. General study outcomes and caveats: The presence/absence analyses assumed that sequencing depth was roughly uniform across donors, and that assumption may not be true. The earlier analysis of approximately 560 of the donors excluded over 15 rarely observed V segments, including chromosome 9 orphons, because counts were too low. The classifier was reported to diagnose cytomegalovirus status with high specificity and sensitivity in both the original and validation cohorts. Several of the top co-occurrence clusters appeared to be linked to parvovirus B19, influenza, CMV and Epstein-Barr virus, according to a later analysis. Most CMV-associated TCR beta chains appeared to be HLA-restricted in a later analysis, and the HLA associations seemed to be driven largely by CMV exposure. Because the 87-base-pair reads could not distinguish some IMGT-functional V segments, including TRBV6-2 and TRBV6-3, those segments were excluded. The study listed approximately 150 TCR beta chains as associated with cytomegalovirus. Linkage disequilibrium might explain the correlated functional status among segregating V segments, but an unknown experimental factor could not be ruled out. According to a later analysis, TCR association rates differed among HLA loci, with DRB1 alleles showing the most associated TCRs and HLA-C alleles showing the fewest. In this cohort, only TCR beta chains were sequenced, and detectable features were limited by the absence of alpha or paired-chain data. It was suggested by the authors that the approach could potentially be generalized to other disease states and immunological phenotypes. CMV serostatus was the only immune exposure information available for the cohort. Because some donors lacked HLA typing at each locus, the association tests relied only on the typed subset. A cluster of highly shared sequence variants was judged likely to be a technical artifact of the sequencing pipeline. In vitro tests confirmed that three of the cytomegalovirus-associated TCR beta chains recognize cytomegalovirus antigens. A later genetic analysis associated a missense DCLRE1C variant with V-gene and J-gene trimming of TCR beta chains, and an independent cohort replicated the association. While some public TCRs were present in many individuals, most TCR sequences turned up only very rarely across donors. Compared with equally common non-associated chains, HLA-associated TCR beta chains in a later analysis were more clonally expanded and had lower generation probabilities. Strong co-occurrence of HLA alleles, especially DR and DQ, made assigning TCR associations to individual alleles difficult. In an earlier analysis of fewer than 750 of the donors, most TCR beta V segments were observed in productive rearrangements about 90% or about 30% of the time, broadly matching IMGT annotations. A further reported finding was that TCR beta sequences accurately predicted the HLA-A and HLA-B alleles for most subjects in the first cohort. In a later genetic analysis, fewer N-insertions in productive TCRs were reported among donors in an Asian-associated ancestry cluster than the approximately 630-donor mean. A later analysis associated about 17,000 TCR beta sequences with specific HLA alleles at a false discovery rate of 0.05.

Worth noting for this clone: This receptor's antigen is unknown. Base qualities are missing; no much larger clone stands one base away.

Trimming removed 0 bases from V and 1 base from J, leaving 13 bases between the germline ends. The CDR3 holds 16 amino acids from the cysteine to the phenylalanine. The retained sequence is limited to the CDR3, 48 bases, with the frame set at the first base. For CDR1 and CDR2, the germline V gene lists SGHDT and YYEEEE. The cohort consisted of fewer than 700 healthy bone marrow donors. At the time of sampling, all cohort members were nominally healthy, though unrecorded immune exposures were likely present. The donor was CMV seropositive and belonged to the group of 250 to 350 seropositive cohort members. Every donor gave a peripheral blood sample, and the peripheral blood mononuclear cells from that sample were used for TCR beta sequencing. Genomic DNA extraction from the blood cell samples was performed with the Qiagen DNeasy Blood Extraction Kit. The library came from the immunoSEQ multiplex PCR assay. The multiplex PCR relied on a mix of 60 forward primers for TCR Vbeta segments and 13 reverse primers for TCR Jbeta segments. A multiplex PCR assay on genomic DNA amplified the CDR3 region of rearranged TCR beta genes. The Illumina HiSeq System was used to sequence the amplified TCR beta libraries as 87-base-pair reads. The study's own analysis went as follows. In a later analysis, around 80 million unique TCR beta chains were counted across the approximately 620 repertoires, and roughly 11 million of these chains were shared by at least two donors. To remove PCR and sequencing errors, raw reads were error-corrected and collapsed into unique sequences using a nearest-neighbor algorithm that merged closely related sequences. Alignment of CDR3 sequences to IMGT reference sequences was used to assign V, D and J gene segments. For a sequence to be retained, a match of at least six nucleotides to both a V gene segment and a J gene segment was required. A rearrangement counted as productive if the CDR3 had no stop codons and remained in frame with V and J, and every other rearrangement counted as non-productive. Following IMGT convention, CDR3 was defined as the stretch from the second conserved V-encoded cysteine to the conserved J-encoded phenylalanine. The earlier analysis of some 600 of the donors excluded sequences that lacked an unambiguous match to a single V gene segment. An earlier analysis of a few hundred of the donors called V segments functional above 56.7% productive rearrangements and segregating when the between-donor standard deviation exceeded 5%. To diagnose cytomegalovirus status from the catalog of TCR beta chain sequences, a statistical classification framework was built. In a later analysis, TCR nucleotide sequences were compared against IMGT/GENE-DB human TR gene sequences so that V and J genes could be assigned. The TCRdist pipeline was used in a later analysis to assign CDR3 sequences and most-parsimonious VDJ recombination scenarios. In a later analysis, every TCR beta chain was defined by the combination of its CDR3 amino acid sequence and its V-gene family, and reads without a unique V-gene family were dropped. To address suspected cross-contamination and a sequencing artifact, a later analysis removed 550 to 750 highly shared, low-generation-probability nucleotide sequences. For each public chain, a later analysis derived a clonal expansion index from normalized ranks of inferred template counts within each repertoire. In a later analysis, generation probabilities were computed with a VDJ recombination model fitted to out-of-frame rearrangements, and the resulting probabilities were checked against IGoR. A later analysis scored TCR-TCR, TCR-HLA and TCR-CMV co-occurrence with hypergeometric tests, applying a repertoire-size bias correction to TCR pairs. To estimate false discovery rates, a later analysis permuted the HLA or CMV assignments 20 times. In a later analysis, co-occurring TCRs were grouped with DBSCAN, and TCRdist sequence similarity was added when clustering was performed within HLA-allele-positive subsets. Repertoires with fewer than 30,000 or more than 120,000 public chains, plus five repertoires with anomalous nucleotide sharing, were excluded from co-occurrence clustering. TCRdb retrieved this table from immuneACCESS and kept in-frame rearrangements only. Not all clones are present; in checked studies, unresolved V genes account for under half, and no reason is known for the remainder. V, J and clone size are taken as reported in that table, and D and trimming were inferred from the DNA itself. The sample profile shows around 200,000 clones; around four fifths of them were found once. The ten largest make up approximately 10% of the sample.

Sequenced material: PBMCs. The receptor chain draws on TRBV5-6 and TRBJ1-1; the D gene is perhaps TRBD1, on 5 matching bases. The source is a woman aged 45-65 years in good health and CMV-seropositive. Here the CDR3 is given as CASSLGGRLKNTEAFF. In nucleotides, the sequence is TGTGCCAGCAGCTTGGGGGGCAGATTAAAGAACACTGAAGCTTTCTTT.